This T cell receptor beta chain was captured by sequencing in a study of blood T cell repertoires in COVID-19. This CDR3 is built from 15 residues. V lost 1 base, J lost 4 bases, and 7 bases stayed unmatched. Germline assignment: CDR1 SGHRS and CDR2 YFSETQ. In the original workflow: Amplification of reference gene primers provided the estimated nucleated cell counts. Profiled with immunoSEQ multiplex PCR; TCRdb holds only in-frame clones, not every one. Clone size and V and J calls were adopted from that table, with D and trimming inferred from the DNA. The profile shows approximately 75,000 clones, 80% to 95% of them singletons.

This TCR came from a human donor in a cohort sampled during active COVID-19. The sequencing sample was made of peripheral blood. The chain employs TRBV5-1 and TRBJ1-2; TRBD1 matches 7 bases. The CDR3 nucleotides read TGCGCCAGCAGCTTGCTAGGACAGGAGCCCTATGGCTACACCTTC. It is translated as CASSLLGQEPYGYTF.